This T cell receptor beta chain was observed in a study of beta chain features in type 1 diabetes. Overall study context: Age and gender were similar between patients and healthy donors, as were cell yields. Findings of the study overall: All four CD4+ subsets from Type 1 diabetes patients carried moderately but significantly shorter TCRB CDR3s.

A heparinised blood draw that averaged about 100 mL was obtained once from each donor. Purity (above 98%) was reached by all sorted populations. What was sequenced were expressed TCRB transcripts, since all of the isolated RNA had been reverse transcribed. Repertoires were generated with immunoSEQ multiplex PCR, while TCRdb's copy carries only in-frame clones and drops some. The sample contains 350,000 to 400,000 clones, about 12% of which appear only once. The CDR3 has 17 amino acids. Germline V gives CDR1 SEHNR, CDR2 FQNEAQ (reference sequence). Trimming shortened V by 5 bases and J by 0 bases, and 18 bases separated the two germline ends. Concerning this clone itself: Its antigen is unknown.

What was sequenced was naive CD4+ T cells from blood. The TCR originated in a woman aged 18 to 35 with type 1 diabetes. The rearrangement uses TRBV7-9 and TRBJ2-3; D gene unclear. CDR3 in amino acids: CASSRIGPGTSTDTQYF. The CDR3 region has the DNA TGTGCCAGCAGCCGAATTGGGCCAGGCACGAGCACAGATACGCAGTATTTT.